This record looks at one T cell receptor beta chain sequence and its context. The antigen is unknown. Construction of the TCRbeta library involved unique molecular identifiers. TCRdb re-called the PCR reads through MiXCR, storing one row per CDR3 protein. The sample holds hundreds of thousands of distinct CDR3 sequences, around 25% seen once. This entry is derived from a study of T-cell reconstitution after alpha-beta-depleted transplantation in children. Overall study results and limits: As was reported, about two months after transplant, alpha-beta T cells came from several hundred expanded graft clones. The study traced high day-60 TCRbeta diversity in some patients to surviving recipient T cells and thymic progenitors. T-cell counts and diversity at one year post-transplant came mainly from newly produced T cells.

CDR1 MNHEY and CDR2 SVGAGI come from the germline V gene. The CDR3 runs 15 residues. V trimming: 2 bases; J trimming: 5 bases; junction bases outside the gene matches: 7. This clonotype was sampled from a female patient younger than 10 who had a stem cell transplant for congenital amegakaryocytic thrombocytopenia, so the T cells may come from the graft donor. V and J are TRBV6-5 and TRBJ1-1, with TRBD1 matching 8 bases. The sequenced sample was PBMCs, mostly from graft donor cells, obtained 360 days after TCRalphabeta/CD19-depleted stem cell transplant. The CDR3 loop is CASSYLGTGRTEAFF. The CDR3 region has the DNA TGTGCCAGCAGTTACCTCGGGACAGGTAGAACTGAAGCTTTCTTT.